The 18 T cell receptor beta chains below were found in one sample sequenced in a study of cytomegalovirus exposure and HLA in healthy donors. PCR involved 60 Vbeta and 13 Jbeta primers. Sequencing was performed with immunoSEQ multiplex PCR; in TCRdb, only in-frame clones are kept and a portion is missing. This table has 130,000 or so clones, around 80% appearing once. The specimen was PBMCs. The receptors come from a man under 40 in good health and CMV-seronegative.

This rearrangement joins TRBV5-1 to TRBJ1-2; D may be TRBD1 (5 bases). CDR3 length equals 14 residues. Per the germline V gene, CDR1 is SGHRS and CDR2 is YFSETQ. V lost 3 bases to trimming and J lost 10 bases, with 19 bases between them. In DNA, the CDR3 is TGCGCCAGCAGCTCGATGACGACTTTAGGGGACTACACCTTC. As protein: CASSSMTTLGDYTF.

This clone was recorded only once. The V call is TRBV9, the J call TRBJ2-7, with TRBD1 as a possible D gene (6 bases). CDR1 and CDR2 from the germline V gene are SGDLS and YYNGEE. This CDR3 region has 15 residues. V was clipped by 2 bases and J by 3 bases, with 15 bases between them. The CDR3 nucleotides read TGTGCCAGCAGCGTTACTGGGGGCTTAATCTACGAGCAGTACTTC. This encodes CASSVTGGLIYEQYF.

The J gene is TRBJ2-2, the V gene TRBV14; 9 positions agree with TRBD1. The junction had 4 bases not matched to a gene; V was cut back by 2 bases and J by 3 bases. The germline CDR1 and CDR2 sequences are SGHDN and FVKESK. The CDR3 length is 16 residues. The CDR3 nucleotides are TGTGCCAGCAGCCAAAACAGGGGGCGGGACACCGGGGAGCTGTTTTTT. It yields the protein CASSQNRGRDTGELFF.

This chain joins TRBV27 and TRBJ2-7; no definite D call. Trimming took 0 bases from V and 0 from J, leaving 9 bases between them. Germline V CDR1 and CDR2: MNHEY, SMNVEV (reference sequence). This CDR3 comprises 15 residues. The CDR3 nucleotides are TGTGCCAGCAGTTTATCCCCTCCCCTCTCCTACGAGCAGTACTTC. It yields the protein CASSLSPPLSYEQYF.

The chain uses TRBV30 and TRBJ1-5; 8 bases map to TRBD1. The CDR3 sequence is 14 residues long. In germline, CDR1 is GTSNPN, CDR2 SVGIG (reference sequence). The ends lost 2 bases at V and 5 bases at J; junction bases unmatched: 5. The CDR3 reads CAWSKDREDQPQHF. CDR3 sequence (DNA): TGTGCCTGGAGTAAGGACAGGGAGGATCAGCCCCAGCATTTT.

This clone was detected only a few times. The chain joins TRBV4-2 to TRBJ2-7, with 10 bases identical to TRBD2. Germline-derived CDR1 and CDR2 are LGHNA and YNFKEQ. This CDR3 contains 14 residues. V was clipped by 4 bases and J by 7 bases; unmatched bases: 7. DNA of the CDR3: TGTGCCAGCAGCCCGAGCGGGGGGGCGGAAGAGCAGTACTTC. Residues: CASSPSGGAEEQYF.

The rearrangement links TRBV19 to TRBJ1-5, with 8 bases matching TRBD1. V dropped 2 bases and J dropped 6; count of bases not matched to a gene: 15. Germline lookup yields CDR1 LNHDA and CDR2 SQIVND (reference sequence). The CDR3 covers 18 residues. CDR3 nucleotide sequence: TGTGCCAGTAGTATACTAGCTCGGACAGGGTTGAAGGGTCAGCCCCAGCATTTT. Encoded protein: CASSILARTGLKGQPQHF.

This chain connects TRBV13 to TRBJ1-1, with D unclear. The CDR3 is 14 residues long. The germline V gene has CDR1 PRHDT and CDR2 FYEKMQ (reference sequence). Trimming pared 6 bases from V and 3 bases from J, leaving 14 bases between. The DNA of the CDR3 is TGTGCCAGCAGTTTCCACACAGAATACACTGAAGCTTTCTTT. Amino acids: CASSFHTEYTEAFF.

J is TRBJ2-1 and V is TRBV18; D might be TRBD2 (5 bases). With 2 bases removed from V and 5 bases from J, the gap between germline ends came to 10 bases. Germline assignment: CDR1 KGHSH and CDR2 LQKENI. This CDR3 is 14 amino acids long. CDR3 region: CASSPRESNNEQFF. For the CDR3, the DNA is TGTGCCAGCTCACCAAGGGAGAGTAACAATGAGCAGTTCTTC.

The rearrangement uses TRBV5-1 and TRBJ2-5; D is unclear. CDR1 and CDR2 (germline): SGHRS, YFSETQ. The V end lost 4 bases, the J end lost 1 base, and 5 bases lay between the germline ends. This CDR3 spans 12 amino acids. CDR3 coding DNA: TGCGCCAGCAGCAAACTCCAAGAGACCCAGTACTTC. Its protein product is CASSKLQETQYF.

The chain combines TRBV2 with TRBJ1-1, with TRBD1 matching over 7 bases. Per germline, CDR1 SNHLY and CDR2 FYNNEI. V was pared by 2 bases and J by 1 base, with 4 bases of the junction left unmatched. This CDR3 has 15 residues. The CDR3, as DNA: TGTGCCAGCAGTGAAAGGAGGACAGGGAACACTGAAGCTTTCTTT. Protein: CASSERRTGNTEAFF.

The chain has TRBV10-3 and TRBJ2-7, with a possible D match to TRBD1 (6 bases). In germline, CDR1 is ENHRY, CDR2 SYGVKD. The ends were cut back, 10 bases at V and 5 bases at J, with 21 bases in the middle. The CDR3 runs to 14 residues. The CDR3 sequence is CATRGTLGADEQYF. The DNA of the CDR3 is TGTGCCACCCGAGGGACATTAGGAGCGGACGAGCAGTACTTC.

This chain links TRBV4-3 with TRBJ2-3; D is unclear. The CDR3 covers 16 residues. The germline V gene has CDR1 LGHNA and CDR2 YSLEER. The V end was cut by 0 bases, the J end by 2 bases, with 12 bases between. The CDR3 region is CASSQESVTVTDTQYF. CDR3 nucleotide sequence: TGCGCCAGCAGCCAAGAATCGGTCACAGTCACAGATACGCAGTATTTT.

This clone was observed a handful of times. The V call is TRBV6-1, the J call TRBJ1-1; D is uncertain. The CDR3 covers 12 residues. Trimming cost V 6 bases and J 6 bases, with 11 bases left between them. Germline V gene sequence: CDR1 MNHNS, CDR2 SASEGT. The CDR3 coding sequence is TGTGCCAGCAGGGACTGGAGGGCTGAAGCTTTCTTT. Translating it yields CASRDWRAEAFF.

The chain employs TRBV29-1 and TRBJ1-2; possible D gene TRBD1, 5 bases. V was cut by 5 bases and J by 2 bases, with 15 bases left in between. Germline V gene data show CDR1 as SQVTM and CDR2 as ANQGSEA. The CDR3 contains 14 residues. CDR3 bases: TGCAGCGTTCAGGGTCCGCGTACCAACTATGGCTACACCTTC. It translates to CSVQGPRTNYGYTF.

This chain connects TRBV25-1 to TRBJ2-3; the match to TRBD1 covers 8 bases. V was pared by 3 bases and J by 3 bases, with 8 bases of the junction left unmatched. CDR3 size: 16 residues. Germline CDR1 reads MGHDK; CDR2 reads SYGVNS. CDR3 nucleotide sequence: TGTGCCAGCAGTGACACTCGGACAGGGAGAACAGATACGCAGTATTTT. Translated, it gives CASSDTRTGRTDTQYF.

This clone has a single count. The rearrangement links TRBV2 to TRBJ1-2; no reliable D call. The CDR3 spans 14 residues. With 2 bases removed from V and 8 bases from J, the gap between germline ends came to 15 bases. Germline values: CDR1 SNHLY, CDR2 FYNNEI. The CDR3 loop reads CASSEYTPLEGYTF. The CDR3 DNA reads TGTGCCAGCAGTGAATACACCCCTTTGGAGGGCTACACCTTC.

A few counts support this clone. The junction departs from the called germline gene at one end, perhaps through a read error. The V call is TRBV19, the J call TRBJ2-4, with 7 bases fitting TRBD1. CDR3 size: 16 residues. Germline lookup yields CDR1 LNHDA and CDR2 SQIVND (reference sequence). The CDR3 nucleotides are TGTGCCCCCATCCTCGGGGACAGAGGGGCCAAAAACAGTCAGTACTTC. Amino acid sequence: CAPILGDRGAKNSQYF.